This TCR beta chain was identified during a study of T cell changes during pregnancy in multiple sclerosis. The CDR3 totals 16 residues. With V trimmed by 2 bases and J by 6 bases, 6 bases remained unmatched. Germline V gives CDR1 MNHEY, CDR2 SMNVEV (reference sequence). Assay: immunoSEQ multiplex PCR; the TCRdb copy retains only in-frame clones and omits some. Of roughly 72,000 clones listed, approximately 88% are singletons. This sample comprised peripheral blood, obtained in the first trimester of pregnancy. This TCR was recovered from a female donor in good health, enrolled as a control in a pregnancy study. V gene TRBV27 combines with J gene TRBJ2-1, with 11 bases aligning to TRBD2. CDR3 sequence: CASSLIAGGRSNEQFF. DNA of the CDR3: TGTGCCAGCAGTTTAATAGCGGGAGGGCGCAGCAATGAGCAGTTCTTC.